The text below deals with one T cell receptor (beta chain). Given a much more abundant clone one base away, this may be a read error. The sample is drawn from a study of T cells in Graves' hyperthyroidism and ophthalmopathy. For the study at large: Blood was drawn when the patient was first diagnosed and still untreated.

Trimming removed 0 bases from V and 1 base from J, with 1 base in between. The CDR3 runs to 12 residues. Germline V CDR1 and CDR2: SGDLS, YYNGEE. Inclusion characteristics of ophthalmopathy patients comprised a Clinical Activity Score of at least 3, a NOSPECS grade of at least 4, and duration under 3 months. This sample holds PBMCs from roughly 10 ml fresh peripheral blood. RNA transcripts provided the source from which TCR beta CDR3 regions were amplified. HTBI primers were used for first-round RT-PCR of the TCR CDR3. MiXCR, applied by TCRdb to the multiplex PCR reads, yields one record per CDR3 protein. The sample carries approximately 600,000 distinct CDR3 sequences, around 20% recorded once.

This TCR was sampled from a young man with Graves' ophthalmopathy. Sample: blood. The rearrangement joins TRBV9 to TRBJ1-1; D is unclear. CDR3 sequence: CASSVENTEAFF. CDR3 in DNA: TGTGCCAGCAGCGTAGAGAACACTGAAGCTTTCTTT.